This T cell receptor (beta chain) was identified in a study of cytomegalovirus exposure and HLA in healthy donors. CDR1 and CDR2 (germline): SGHVS, FNYEAQ. There are 13 residues in the CDR3. With 3 bases removed from V and 4 bases from J, the gap between germline ends came to 7 bases. Points from the study as a whole: Specificity for CMV antigens was confirmed in vitro for three of the CMV-associated chains. The dataset shows that most TCR sequences were rare, while some public TCRs occurred in many donors.

Regarding this clone: What it recognizes is unknown.

Clones were read by immunoSEQ multiplex PCR, and TCRdb kept only the in-frame ones, dropping some. The data hold 110,000 to 150,000 clones, with 90% observed a single time. Specimen: PBMCs. The rearrangement uses TRBV7-6 and TRBJ1-3; a weak D match, TRBD1 (5 bases). The receptor comes from a woman aged 25-40 years in good health and CMV-seropositive. As DNA, the CDR3 is TGTGCCAGCAGCTTGGGGGGGGGAAACACCATATATTTT. It yields the protein CASSLGGGNTIYF.